Sequencing of this T cell receptor (beta chain) was carried out in a study of shared T cell receptors in the human thymus. The CDR3 sequence is 14 residues long. The V and J ends lost 4 bases and 0 bases, in that order; junction bases with no gene match: 3. CDR1 is SGDLS, CDR2 YYNGEE, per germline. Assay used: immunoSEQ multiplex PCR; TCRdb lists only in-frame clones, some missing. The sample yields over 350,000 clones, more than 85% seen once. Sequenced sample: thymocytes. This clonotype was obtained from a human donor. The chain carries TRBV9 and TRBJ2-7; 8 bases align to TRBD2. For the CDR3, the DNA is TGTGCCAGCAGCCAGCGGGGGAGCTCCTACGAGCAGTACTTC. Protein: CASSQRGSSYEQYF.